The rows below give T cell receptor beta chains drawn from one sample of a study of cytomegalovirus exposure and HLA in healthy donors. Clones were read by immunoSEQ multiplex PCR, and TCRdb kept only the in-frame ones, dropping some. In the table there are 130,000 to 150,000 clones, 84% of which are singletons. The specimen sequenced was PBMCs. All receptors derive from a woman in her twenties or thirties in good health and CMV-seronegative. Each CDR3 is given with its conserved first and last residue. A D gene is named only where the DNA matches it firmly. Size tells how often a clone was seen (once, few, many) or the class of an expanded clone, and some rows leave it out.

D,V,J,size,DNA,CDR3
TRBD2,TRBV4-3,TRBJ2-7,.,TGCGCCAGCAGCCACCGGATAGCGGGGGGCTCCACCGCCTACGAGCAGTACTTC,CASSHRIAGGSTAYEQYF
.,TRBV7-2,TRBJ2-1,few,TGTGCCAGCAGCCAGACCCTAGTTGGCAATGAGCAGTTCTTC,CASSQTLVGNEQFF
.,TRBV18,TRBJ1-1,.,TGTGCCAGCTCACCCCCATCCGGGGTACGCACTGAAGCTTTCTTT,CASSPPSGVRTEAFF
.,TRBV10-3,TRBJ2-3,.,TGTGCCATCAGTGAGGGTCAGGGAAACACAGATACGCAGTATTTT,CAISEGQGNTDTQYF
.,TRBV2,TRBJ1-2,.,TGTGCCAGCAGCCTCTATGGCTACACCTTC,CASSLYGYTF
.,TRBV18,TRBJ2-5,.,TGTGCCAGCTCACCATCACAGGGATTTGACGAGACCCAGTACTTC,CASSPSQGFDETQYF
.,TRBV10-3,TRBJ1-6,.,TGTGCCATCAGTGAGTGGGGGGGATCACCCCTCCACTTT,CAISEWGGSPLHF
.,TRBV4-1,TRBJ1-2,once,TGCGCCAGCAGCCAAGATTTAACAACAACTACCTATGGCTACACCTTC,CASSQDLTTTTYGYTF
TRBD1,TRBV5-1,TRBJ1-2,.,TGCGCCAGCAGCTCGGGTCAGGGGGGCGATGGCTACACCTTC,CASSSGQGGDGYTF
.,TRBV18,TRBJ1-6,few,TGTGCCAGCTCACAACTTTCGAGGGAGGCTAATTCACCCCTCCACTTT,CASSQLSREANSPLHF
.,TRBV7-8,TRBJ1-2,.,TGTGCCAGCAGCCCAGCAGGGGCTTTCGGCTACACCTTC,CASSPAGAFGYTF
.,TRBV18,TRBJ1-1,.,TGTGCCAGCTCACCTTCGGGGACAACTGAAGCTTTCTTT,CASSPSGTTEAFF
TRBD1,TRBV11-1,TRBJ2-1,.,TGTGCCAGCAGCTTAACCGAGACAGGGCTCAATGAGCAGTTCTTC,CASSLTETGLNEQFF
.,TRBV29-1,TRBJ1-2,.,TGCAGCGTTGCGGTTAACTATGGCTACACCTTC,CSVAVNYGYTF
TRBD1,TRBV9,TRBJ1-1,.,TGTGCCAGCAGCCCCAGACAGGGCGGTGAAGCTTTCTTT,CASSPRQGGEAFF
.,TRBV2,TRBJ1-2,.,TGTGCCAGCAGTCCACTGCAACAGGCCACGAATGGCTACACCTTC,CASSPLQQATNGYTF
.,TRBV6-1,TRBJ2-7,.,TGTGCCAGCAGTGAAGGGGGGACATACTTATTGGTAACCTACGAGCAGTACTTC,CASSEGGTYLLVTYEQYF
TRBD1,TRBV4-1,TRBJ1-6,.,TGCGCCAGCAGCCAAGAGAGGGACAGGGGGCAAAATAATTCACCCCTCCACTTT,CASSQERDRGQNNSPLHF
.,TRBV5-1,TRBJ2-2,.,TGCGCCAGCAGCTTGTCCGGCAGGCAGCTTTTTGGCGGGGAGCTGTTTTTT,CASSLSGRQLFGGELFF
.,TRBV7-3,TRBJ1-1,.,TGTGCCAGCAGCTTAAACCCCCCTGACAGCGCAGGTACTGAAGCTTTCTTT,CASSLNPPDSAGTEAFF
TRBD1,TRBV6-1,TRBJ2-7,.,TGTGCCAGCGATACCGGGACAGGGGGCGCCGAGCAGTACTTC,CASDTGTGGAEQYF
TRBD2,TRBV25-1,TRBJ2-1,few,TGTGCCAGCAGTGGGACTAGCTGGGGCAATGAGCAGTTCTTC,CASSGTSWGNEQFF
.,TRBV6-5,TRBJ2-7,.,TGTGCCAGCAGTGCACAGGGCTACGAGCAGTACTTC,CASSAQGYEQYF
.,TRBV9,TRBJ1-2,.,TGTGCCAGCAGCCCAAGACGACAGGAAAGTGGCTACACCTTC,CASSPRRQESGYTF
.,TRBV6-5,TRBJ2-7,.,TGTGCCAGCAGTTACCTGCCAGGGGGGAGCTCCTACGAGCAGTACTTC,CASSYLPGGSSYEQYF
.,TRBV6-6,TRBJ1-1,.,TGTGCCAGCATCCCCTGGCAGGGGAACACTGAAGCTTTCTTT,CASIPWQGNTEAFF
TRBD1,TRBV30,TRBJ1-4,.,TGTGCCTGGAGTGTTCTGGGACAGACTACCACAACTAATGAAAAACTGTTTTTT,CAWSVLGQTTTTNEKLFF
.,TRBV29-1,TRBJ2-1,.,TGCAGCGCCGGGTACAATGAGCAGTTCTTC,CSAGYNEQFF
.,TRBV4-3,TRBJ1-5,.,TGCGCCAGCAGCCAATTTACAGGGTCGCGTCAGCCCCAGCATTTT,CASSQFTGSRQPQHF
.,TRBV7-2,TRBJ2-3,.,TGTGCCAGCAGCTTAGGGGGGGATTTGGCAGATACGCAGTATTTT,CASSLGGDLADTQYF
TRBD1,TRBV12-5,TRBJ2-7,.,TGTGCTAGTGGTTTGGTACTGGACAGGGACATCTACGAGCAGTACTTC,CASGLVLDRDIYEQYF
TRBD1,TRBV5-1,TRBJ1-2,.,TGCGCCAGCAGCTTGTCGGGACAGGGCCATGGCTACACCTTC,CASSLSGQGHGYTF
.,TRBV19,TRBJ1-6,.,TGTGCCAGTAGTATAATGGGGAGCTCCTATAATTCACCCCTCCACTTT,CASSIMGSSYNSPLHF
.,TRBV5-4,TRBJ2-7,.,TGTGCCAGCAGCTTGGCCAATAGAGAAGTCTACGAGCAGTACTTC,CASSLANREVYEQYF
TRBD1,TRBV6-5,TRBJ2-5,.,TGTGCCAGCAGTTACTCGGACAGGGGTTCGGAGGAGACCCAGTACTTC,CASSYSDRGSEETQYF
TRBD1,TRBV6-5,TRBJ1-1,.,TGTGCCAGCAGTTACACAGGGGATACCACTGAAGCTTTCTTT,CASSYTGDTTEAFF
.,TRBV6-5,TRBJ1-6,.,TGTGCCAGCAGTTACTCGGAGGGGCCCTATAATTCACCCCTCCACTTT,CASSYSEGPYNSPLHF
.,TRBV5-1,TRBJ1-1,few,TGCGCCAGCAGCTTGGAGGGGCGTGGGGCTTTCTTT,CASSLEGRGAFF
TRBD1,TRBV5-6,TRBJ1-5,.,TGTGCCAGCAGCTTATCCCCAGGACAGGCCAGCCTCAATCAGCCCCAGCATTTT,CASSLSPGQASLNQPQHF
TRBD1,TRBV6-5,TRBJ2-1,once,TGTGCCAGCAGTTACGACAGGACAGGGTATGAGCAGTTCTTC,CASSYDRTGYEQFF